These 15 T cell receptor beta chains were sequenced from one sample in a study of neoadjuvant anti-PD-1 for oral cavity cancer. Here immunoSEQ multiplex PCR was the method, and the copy in TCRdb shows in-frame clones only, minus some. This sample yields 11,000 to 15,000 clones, of which over 70% are seen a single time; roughly 3.2% belongs to the top ten. This specimen consisted of PBMCs, obtained before nivolumab (anti-PD-1) treatment. All receptors come from a person aged 35 to 85 with oral cavity squamous cell carcinoma.

The chain combines TRBV15 with TRBJ2-7; 9 bases map to TRBD1. V was pared by 0 bases and J by 2 bases, with 11 bases of the junction left unmatched. The CDR3 sequence is 18 residues long. The germline gives CDR1 LNHNV, CDR2 YYDKDF (reference sequence). The DNA of the CDR3 is TGTGCCACCAGCAGAGAGGCTCTCGGGACAGGGTACGCCTACGAGCAGTACTTC. Its translation is CATSREALGTGYAYEQYF.

This clone was counted only a few times. V and J are TRBV2 and TRBJ2-5; unclear D gene. This CDR3 has 10 amino acids. Germline V gives CDR1 SNHLY, CDR2 FYNNEI. V lost 4 bases to trimming and J lost 7 bases, with 4 bases between them. CDR3 sequence reads: CASSVGTQYF. The CDR3 nucleotides are TGTGCCAGCAGTGTTGGGACCCAGTACTTC.

V is TRBV5-1 and J is TRBJ2-2, with 9 bases lining up with TRBD2. V gave up 3 bases and J gave up 1 base; unmatched junction bases: 4. Germline CDR1 is SGHRS and CDR2 is YFSETQ. The CDR3 totals 16 residues. The CDR3 here is CASSWTAGGNTGELFF. The CDR3 DNA follows: TGCGCCAGCAGCTGGACAGCGGGAGGGAACACCGGGGAGCTGTTTTTT. Drawing the rest from reference TRBV5-1 and TRBJ2-2, the complete variable domain is KAGVTQTPRYLIKTRGQQVTLSCSPISGHRSVSWYQQTPGQGLQFLFEYFSETQRNKGNFPGRFSGRQFSNSRSEMNVSTLELGDSALYLCASSWTAGGNTGELFFGEGSRLTVL.

V usage is TRBV5-1 and J usage is TRBJ1-4; D unclear. V shed 0 bases and J shed 3 bases, with 9 bases lying between them. The germline CDR1 and CDR2 sequences are SGHRS and YFSETQ. The CDR3 length is 15 residues. The CDR3 loop is CASSLGPAANEKLFF. The CDR3 DNA sequence: TGCGCCAGCAGCTTGGGCCCGGCAGCTAATGAAAAACTGTTTTTT.

The CDR3 bases are TGTGCCTGGAAAGGGAGTTTTTACGAGCAGTACTTC. Translation gives CAWKGSFYEQYF. The J gene is TRBJ2-7, the V gene TRBV30, with a weak D call TRBD2 (5 bases). The CDR3 has 12 residues. V lost 4 bases and J 4 bases, leaving 11 bases between the germline ends. Germline CDR1 is GTSNPN and CDR2 is SVGIG (reference sequence).

J is TRBJ1-3 and V is TRBV5-1, with 7 bases matching TRBD1. CDR3 size: 13 residues. Unmatched junction bases numbered 4, after V lost 6 bases and J lost 4 bases. The V gene's germline CDR1 is SGHRS and CDR2 YFSETQ. As DNA, the CDR3 is TGCGCCAGCATGACAGGGACAGGAAACACCATATATTTT. This gives the protein CASMTGTGNTIYF.

Only one count was recorded for this clone. This CDR3 reads CASSVARTSSDTQYF. As DNA, the CDR3 is TGTGCCAGCAGCGTAGCGCGGACTAGTTCGGATACGCAGTATTTT. The chain is built from TRBV9 and TRBJ2-3, with 7 positions matching TRBD2. Germline assignment: CDR1 SGDLS and CDR2 YYNGEE. The CDR3 runs to 15 residues. The ends lost 0 bases at V and 6 bases at J; junction bases unmatched: 7.

The chain couples TRBV7-9 to TRBJ2-1, with 8 bases lining up with TRBD2. Germline assignment: CDR1 SEHNR and CDR2 FQNEAQ (reference sequence). This CDR3 comprises 14 residues. With V trimmed by 3 bases and J by 9 bases, 7 bases remained unmatched. CDR3 bases: TGTGCCAGCAGCTTGCAGCGGGGGTTGGTTGAGCAGTTCTTC. Protein sequence: CASSLQRGLVEQFF.

The chain joins TRBV6-1 to TRBJ2-3; 8 nucleotides align to TRBD2. This CDR3 is built from 15 residues. The V gene's germline CDR1 is MNHNS and CDR2 SASEGT. After removal of 0 bases from V and 8 bases from J, the junction contained 7 bases not matched to a gene. The CDR3 nucleotides read TGTGCCAGCAGTGAAGCTTCAGCGGGAGTGAGTACGCAGTATTTT. It codes for CASSEASAGVSTQYF.

The chain carries TRBV12-5 and TRBJ1-1; a weak D match, TRBD1 (5 bases). CDR1 is LGHNT, CDR2 FRNRAP, per germline. This CDR3 spans 16 amino acids. Trimming took off 6 bases at V and 0 bases at J, with 17 bases between the two ends. The CDR3 reads CASGRGLAIMNTEAFF. In nucleotides, the CDR3 is TGTGCTAGTGGCCGGGGCCTCGCTATCATGAACACTGAAGCTTTCTTT.

V is TRBV5-1 and J is TRBJ2-5, with D perhaps matching TRBD1 (6 bases). There are 12 residues in the CDR3. The germline gives CDR1 SGHRS, CDR2 YFSETQ. Trimming pared 4 bases from V and 5 bases from J, leaving 9 bases between. CDR3 sequence reads: CASSTGSETQYF. The CDR3 region has the DNA TGCGCCAGCAGCACAGGGTCCGAGACCCAGTACTTC.

This clone turned up a few times. The chain has TRBV5-1 and TRBJ1-3, with D hard to call. Trimming cost V 0 bases and J 4 bases, with 8 bases left between them. Germline V gives CDR1 SGHRS, CDR2 YFSETQ. The CDR3 totals 14 residues. The CDR3 reads CASSLEGGGNTIYF. DNA of the CDR3: TGCGCCAGCAGCTTGGAGGGTGGAGGAAACACCATATATTTT.

The V gene is TRBV9, the J gene TRBJ2-1; D tentatively fits TRBD1 or TRBD2 (5 bases each). V was trimmed by 4 bases and J by 9 bases, leaving 17 bases between them. Germline V CDR1 and CDR2: SGDLS, YYNGEE. This CDR3 is built from 14 residues. CDR3 coding DNA: TGTGCCAGCAGCTTCGGGACCTCATCTGCTGAGCAGTTCTTC. Translation: CASSFGTSSAEQFF.

The chain carries TRBV6-5 and TRBJ2-5, with a weak D call TRBD1 (6 bases). CDR1 MNHEY and CDR2 SVGAGI come from the germline V gene. Trimming left V 0 bases short and J 5 bases short, with 16 bases between. This CDR3 is 16 amino acids long. CDR3 amino acids: CASSYSHSNQGETQYF. CDR3 DNA sequence: TGTGCCAGCAGTTACTCCCATAGCAACCAGGGGGAGACCCAGTACTTC.

The rearrangement links TRBV6-1 to TRBJ2-1, with TRBD1 identical over 11 bases. The CDR3 runs to 15 residues. With V trimmed by 3 bases and J by 7 bases, 5 bases remained unmatched. Per the germline V gene, CDR1 is MNHNS and CDR2 is SASEGT. In DNA form, the CDR3 reads TGTGCCAGCAGTGATGGACAGGGGGCTGGAAATGAGCAGTTCTTC. Translation: CASSDGQGAGNEQFF.